Presented here are 28 T cell receptor beta chains from one specimen sequenced in a study of metastatic and nonmetastatic thyroid tumors. There were no patients who had received any treatment before thyroid surgery. Using MiXCR, TCRdb re-called clones from the PCR reads. In the table there are some 16,000 clones, 24% of which are singletons. Sequenced sample: tumor tissue. These receptors came from a male donor with papillary thyroid cancer or a benign thyroid nodule (not recorded which). Some clones in this sample may be carry-over from other donors' samples.

The table lists this clone with a few counts. A much larger clone is a single base away; this may be a read error. The genes are TRBV6-1 and TRBJ1-2, with TRBD1 identical over 7 bases. The germline CDR1 and CDR2 sequences are MNHNS and SASEGT. The CDR3 totals 16 residues. The CDR3 spells CATQGLEGRGDYGHTF. The CDR3 DNA sequence: TGTGCCACCCAGGGCCTCGAAGGCAGGGGGGACTATGGCCACACCTTC.

The V gene is TRBV20-1, the J gene TRBJ1-1, with a possible D match to TRBD1 (5 bases). In germline, CDR1 is DFQATT, CDR2 SNEGSKA (reference sequence). Trimming removed 5 bases at V and 2 bases at J, with 15 bases between. The CDR3 is 14 amino acids. CDR3 DNA: TGCAGTGCTGAGGTGGCAGGGATAAACACTGAAGCTTTCTTT. Encoded protein: CSAEVAGINTEAFF.

About this clone: One end of the junction fails to match germline, which may point to a read error. The V and J genes are TRBV3-1 and TRBJ2-2, with a possible D match to TRBD2 (5 bases). Germline V gene data show CDR1 as LGHDT and CDR2 as YNNKEL (reference sequence). The CDR3 consists of 15 residues. The CDR3 DNA sequence: TGTGCCAGCAGCCAAGAAAGCGGTTACACCTGGGAGCTGTTTTTT. Encoded protein: CASSQESGYTWELFF.

This clone has ten or more counts. The germline gene is not matched at one end of the junction; a read error may be the cause. The chain carries TRBV7-7 and TRBJ2-3, with D perhaps matching TRBD1 or TRBD2 (6 bases each). The germline V gene encodes CDR1 SSHAT and CDR2 FNYEAQ (reference sequence). CDR3 length: 13 amino acids. The DNA for the CDR3 is TGTGCTAGCAGCCCTCAGGGGAGGGATACGCAGTATTTT. Its protein product is CASSPQGRDTQYF.

This clone is classed as medium-sized. The chain couples TRBV12-3 or TRBV12-4 to TRBJ1-2; 9 bases line up with TRBD1. This CDR3 region has 14 residues. With V trimmed by 5 bases and J by 4 bases, 5 bases remained unmatched. This CDR3 reads CASSIGQGLYGYTF. CDR3 nucleotide sequence: TGTGCCAGCAGTATCGGACAGGGGCTCTATGGCTACACCTTC.

This chain connects TRBV11-2 to TRBJ2-7; 14 positions match TRBD2. The junction had 8 bases not matched to a gene; V was cut back by 2 bases and J by 5 bases. The CDR3 is 17 amino acids. The germline V gene encodes CDR1 SGHAT and CDR2 FQNNGV. The DNA for the CDR3 is TGTGCCAGCAGCTTATTTGGGACTAGCGGGAGCCAGAACGAGCAGTACTTC. This codes for CASSLFGTSGSQNEQYF.

Comment on this clone: Since a much larger clone is just one base distant, this may be a read error. Other DNA sequences in this sample translate to the same CDR3. The CDR3 sequence: CASSPHLGGIQETQYF. CDR3 sequence (DNA): TGTGCTAGCAGCCCGCACCTGGGGGGGATCCAGGAGACCCAGTACTTC. This chain uses TRBV7-7 with TRBJ2-5; 7 nucleotides line up with TRBD2. The CDR3 length is 16 residues. The germline CDR1 and CDR2 sequences are SSHAT and FNYEAQ (reference sequence).

The chain combines TRBV6-2 or TRBV6-3 with TRBJ1-1; 7 nucleotides align to TRBD1. V trimming: 5 bases; J trimming: 5 bases; junction bases outside the gene matches: 11. The germline CDR1 and CDR2 sequences are MNHEY and SVGEGT. This CDR3 contains 15 residues. CDR3 sequence: CASSLRTGTETEAFF. DNA of the CDR3: TGTGCCAGCAGTCTACGGACTGGGACAGAGACTGAAGCTTTCTTT.

The gene calls are TRBV5-1 and TRBJ2-3; a possible D gene is TRBD1 (6 bases). The CDR3 is 15 residues long. V lost 2 bases and J 4 bases, leaving 14 bases between the germline ends. Per the germline V gene, CDR1 is SGHRS and CDR2 is YFSETQ. The chain's CDR3 is CASSFWGHGSDTQYF. DNA of the CDR3: TGCGCCAGCAGCTTTTGGGGACACGGATCAGATACGCAGTATTTT.

This clone was picked up many times. The chain uses TRBV28 and TRBJ1-5, with 7 bases lining up with TRBD1. Trimming removed 8 bases from V and 9 bases from J; junction bases left unmatched: 10. In germline, CDR1 is MDHEN, CDR2 SYDVKM. This CDR3 contains 13 residues. The CDR3 loop reads CASRIGGSGPQHF. CDR3 bases: TGTGCCAGCCGGATAGGGGGCAGTGGGCCCCAGCATTTT.

This clone was found many times. The chain links TRBV20-1 to TRBJ2-7; TRBD1 agrees at 7 bases. This CDR3 is built from 13 residues. After removal of 3 bases from V and 3 bases from J, the junction contained 5 bases not matched to a gene. Looked up from germline, CDR1 is DFQATT and CDR2 is SNEGSKA (reference sequence). CDR3 nucleotides: TGCAGTGCTAGGTGGCAGGGGGACTACGAGCAGTACTTC. Its translation: CSARWQGDYEQYF.

The table lists this clone with a few counts. The chain recombines TRBV12-3 or TRBV12-4 with TRBJ2-7, with D perhaps TRBD2 (6 bases). CDR3 length: 13 residues. This CDR3 reads CATRRRGTYEQYF. The CDR3 DNA reads TGTGCTACGCGACGGCGGGGAACCTACGAGCAGTACTTC.

This chain connects TRBV19 to TRBJ2-5; D is unclear. Germline V gene lookup returns CDR1 LNHDA and CDR2 SQIVND (reference sequence). The V end was cut by 1 base, the J end by 5 bases, with 14 bases between. The CDR3 is made up of 15 amino acids. CDR3 loop: CASSIGLGFGETQYF. CDR3 nucleotides: TGTGCCAGTAGTATAGGGTTAGGCTTCGGGGAGACCCAGTACTTC.

This clone counts as medium-sized (0.01 to 0.1%). This chain joins TRBV20-1 and TRBJ2-7, with D possibly matching TRBD2 (5 bases). Germline CDR1 and CDR2: DFQATT and SNEGSKA (reference sequence). This CDR3 region has 16 residues. Between the trimmed V and J ends, which lost 0 bases and 0 bases, there was a span of 15 bases. CDR3 nucleotides: TGCAGTGCTAGAGAGGGTTTGGCGGGCGACTCCTACGAGCAGTACTTC. Its protein product is CSAREGLAGDSYEQYF.

In this sample, this clone turned up many times. This rearrangement joins TRBV15 to TRBJ2-2; TRBD1 agrees at 9 bases. This CDR3 spans 16 amino acids. J gave up 4 bases and V 1 base, and 4 bases lay outside the gene matches. Germline V gene sequence: CDR1 LNHNV, CDR2 YYDKDF (reference sequence). CDR3 protein: CATSRGTGAITGELFF. The CDR3 DNA follows: TGTGCCACCAGCAGAGGGACAGGGGCAATCACCGGGGAGCTGTTTTTT.

This clone was seen more than once but under ten times. The chain combines TRBV12-3 or TRBV12-4 with TRBJ1-4; D not certain. Trimming took off 9 bases at V and 0 bases at J, with 11 bases between the two ends. The CDR3 is 14 residues long. CDR3 sequence (DNA): TGTGCCAGTATCCCCGGGGCAACTAATGAAAAACTGTTTTTT. This sequence encodes CASIPGATNEKLFF.

In this sample, this clone turned up a few times. This chain's CDR3 is CASSFGQGIDNEQFF. The CDR3, as DNA: TGTGCCAGCAGTTTCGGACAGGGTATAGACAATGAGCAGTTCTTC. V is TRBV12-3 or TRBV12-4 and J is TRBJ2-1, with 8 bases identical to TRBD1. Losses at the gene ends were 3 bases for V and 5 bases for J; bases not matched to a gene: 6. CDR3 length: 15 residues.

The rearrangement uses TRBV7-2 and TRBJ1-5, with D uncertain. CDR3 length: 14 amino acids. The germline V and J ends were trimmed by 0 bases and 1 base, with 4 bases remaining between them. The germline V gene has CDR1 SGHTA and CDR2 FQGNSA. The DNA of the CDR3 is TGTGCCAGCAGCTTAGCAGGGAGCAATCAGCCCCAGCATTTT. Its protein is CASSLAGSNQPQHF.

The J gene is TRBJ2-1, the V gene TRBV5-1; 9 nucleotides match TRBD1. The length of the CDR3 is 16 residues. From germline, CDR1 is SGHRS and CDR2 YFSETQ. J was trimmed by 15 bases and V by 3 bases; bases with no gene match: 19. The CDR3 DNA follows: TGCGCCAGCAGCTCAAATCCGGGACAGGGTACGACTAGAATGTTCTTC. Translating gives CASSSNPGQGTTRMFF.

This clone showed up many times. The CDR3 region is CASSQDAGTSHWSGELFF. CDR3 nucleotide sequence: TGTGCCAGCAGCCAAGACGCCGGGACAAGTCATTGGTCCGGGGAGCTGTTTTTT. The V and J genes are TRBV3-1 and TRBJ2-2; maybe TRBD1 (6 bases). V dropped 0 bases and J dropped 6 bases, with 20 bases sitting between them. Germline V CDR1 and CDR2: LGHDT, YNNKEL (reference sequence). This CDR3 region has 18 residues. The full variable domain, in which reference TRBV3-1 and TRBJ2-2 provide the parts outside the CDR3, is DTAVSQTPKYLVTQMGNDKSIKCEQNLGHDTMYWYKQDSKKFLKIMFSYNNKELIINETVPNRFSPKSPDKAHLNLHINSLELGDSAVYFCASSQDAGTSHWSGELFFGEGSRLTVL.

The V gene is TRBV6-2 or TRBV6-3, the J gene TRBJ2-1; 11 positions agree with TRBD2. CDR1 is MNHEY and CDR2 is SVGEGT in the germline V gene. The CDR3 is 18 residues long. V shed 2 bases and J 2 bases; nucleotides not matched to a gene: 8. The CDR3 loop reads CASSYVTGTSGTYNEQFF. The DNA for the CDR3 is TGTGCCAGCAGTTACGTAACCGGGACTAGCGGAACCTACAATGAGCAGTTCTTC.

This clone has at least ten counts. V and J are TRBV7-2 and TRBJ1-1; D is possibly TRBD1 (5 bases). Trimming stripped 1 base from V and 0 bases from J, with 9 bases between. Germline loops: CDR1 SGHTA, CDR2 FQGNSA. The CDR3 totals 15 residues. The CDR3 nucleotides are TGTGCCAGCAGCTTAGACACAGGCTTGAACACTGAAGCTTTCTTT. This gives the protein CASSLDTGLNTEAFF. Looking up the rest from reference TRBV7-2 and TRBJ1-1 gives the full variable domain: GAGVSQSPSNKVTEKGKDVELRCDPISGHTALYWYRQSLGQGLEFLIYFQGNSAPDKSGLPSDRFSAERTGGSVSTLTIQRTQQEDSAVYLCASSLDTGLNTEAFFGQGTRLTVV.

This clone was seen repeatedly, ten times or more. The chain carries TRBV3-1 and TRBJ1-1; D might be TRBD1 (5 bases). CDR3 size: 15 residues. The V gene lost 4 bases and the J gene lost 1 base, with 13 bases spanning the gap. Germline V gene data show CDR1 as LGHDT and CDR2 as YNNKEL (reference sequence). The chain's CDR3 is CASSPWGEPNTEAFF. The CDR3 DNA sequence: TGTGCCAGCAGCCCCTGGGGGGAACCGAACACTGAAGCTTTCTTT.

J is TRBJ2-5 and V is TRBV6-1; 9 bases map to TRBD1. The CDR3 is made up of 13 amino acids. Trimming at V came to 11 bases and at J to 5 bases, leaving 9 bases not matched to a gene. The germline V gene has CDR1 MNHNS and CDR2 SASEGT. This CDR3 reads CAGRIGTGETQYF. For the CDR3, the DNA is TGTGCCGGCCGCATTGGGACAGGGGAGACCCAGTACTTC.

The chain employs TRBV20-1 and TRBJ2-5; 8 bases match TRBD1. V shed 2 bases, J shed 4 bases, and the junction held 9 bases outside the gene matches. The CDR3 has 15 residues. Germline V gene data show CDR1 as DFQATT and CDR2 as SNEGSKA (reference sequence). In nucleotides, the CDR3 is TGCAGTGCTAGACCCACAGGGGGGTCACGAGAGACCCAGTACTTC. Encoded protein: CSARPTGGSRETQYF.

This chain links TRBV6-1 with TRBJ1-1; possible D gene TRBD1, 5 bases. There are 14 residues in the CDR3. V lost 2 bases and J lost 1, with 8 bases in between. Germline CDR1 and CDR2: MNHNS and SASEGT. CDR3 loop: CASSEQGRNTEAFF. The CDR3 nucleotides are TGTGCCAGCAGTGAACAGGGACGGAACACTGAAGCTTTCTTT.

Ten or more counts support this clone. The sample has other DNA sequences that encode this CDR3 too. V is TRBV12-3 or TRBV12-4 and J is TRBJ2-3, with a weak D call TRBD1 (5 bases). This CDR3 contains 12 residues. Deletions cut 3 bases from V and 4 bases from J, with 5 bases between. The CDR3 nucleotides read TGTGCCAGCAGTTTCAGGGCAGATACGCAGTATTTT. Encoded protein: CASSFRADTQYF.

The chain has TRBV7-2 and TRBJ2-1; the match to TRBD1 covers 7 bases. Germline V lookup: CDR1 SGHTA, CDR2 FQGNSA. V shed 5 bases and J 9 bases; nucleotides not matched to a gene: 10. There are 14 residues in the CDR3. CDR3: CASSPRLAGGEQFF. In DNA, the CDR3 is TGTGCCAGCAGCCCTCGACTTGCAGGGGGTGAGCAGTTCTTC.